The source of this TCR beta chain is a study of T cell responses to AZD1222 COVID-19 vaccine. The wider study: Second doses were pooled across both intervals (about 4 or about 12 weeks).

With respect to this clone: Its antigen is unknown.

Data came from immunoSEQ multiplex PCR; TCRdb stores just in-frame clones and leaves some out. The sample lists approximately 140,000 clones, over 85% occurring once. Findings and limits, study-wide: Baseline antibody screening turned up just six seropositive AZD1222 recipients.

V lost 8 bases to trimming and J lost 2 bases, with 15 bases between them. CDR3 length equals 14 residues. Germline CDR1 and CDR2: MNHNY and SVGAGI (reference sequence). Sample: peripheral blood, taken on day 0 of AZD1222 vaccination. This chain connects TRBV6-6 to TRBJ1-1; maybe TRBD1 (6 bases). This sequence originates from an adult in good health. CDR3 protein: CASFNRADNTEAFF. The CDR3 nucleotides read TGTGCCAGCTTTAACAGGGCTGATAACACTGAAGCTTTCTTT.